Shown below are 10 T cell receptor beta chains from a single sample sequenced in a study of blood T cell repertoires in COVID-19. Assay used: immunoSEQ multiplex PCR; TCRdb lists only in-frame clones, some missing. Here the sample spans just over 300,000 clones, 80% to 90% being singletons. Sequencing was carried out using PBMCs or T cells enriched from blood (not recorded which). The receptors stem from a man aged 25 to 45 who had recovered from COVID-19.

The chain has TRBV21-1 and TRBJ1-5; the table's D gene call, TRBD1, was not cross checked with the DNA. TRBV21-1 is a pseudogene locus. This CDR3 comprises 17 residues. CDR3 DNA: TGTGCCAGCAGCAAAATAAAGACAGAAGATAGCAATCAGCCCCAGCATTTT. This encodes CASSKIKTEDSNQPQHF.

V usage is TRBV9 and J usage is TRBJ2-5; D may be TRBD2 (6 bases). Germline CDR1 is SGDLS and CDR2 is YYNGEE. The CDR3 length is 15 residues. Trimming shortened V by 4 bases and J by 2 bases, and 15 bases separated the two germline ends. The CDR3 is CASSRSGRTQETQYF. DNA for the CDR3: TGTGCCAGCAGCCGTAGCGGACGGACACAAGAGACCCAGTACTTC.

This chain uses TRBV7-2 with TRBJ1-2, with a weak D call TRBD1 (6 bases). Germline V gives CDR1 SGHTA, CDR2 FQGNSA. V lost 2 bases and J lost 0, with 10 bases in between. The CDR3 sequence is 15 residues long. The CDR3, as DNA: TGTGCCAGCAGCTTACGGCAGGGGACTAACTATGGCTACACCTTC. This gives the protein CASSLRQGTNYGYTF.

V usage is TRBV7-2 and J usage is TRBJ1-1, with D perhaps matching TRBD1 (5 bases). CDR3 length equals 15 residues. Germline V gene sequence: CDR1 SGHTA, CDR2 FQGNSA. V lost 1 base, J lost 1 base, and 10 bases lay in between. As DNA, the CDR3 is TGTGCCAGCAGCTTAGTGATAGGGGCGAACACTGAAGCTTTCTTT. Translated, it gives CASSLVIGANTEAFF.

The rearrangement uses TRBV15 and TRBJ1-1; no definite D call. The CDR3 runs to 13 residues. Germline lookup yields CDR1 LNHNV and CDR2 YYDKDF (reference sequence). V gave up 1 base and J gave up 4 bases, with 7 bases separating them. In DNA form, the CDR3 reads TGTGCCACCAGCAGAGGACCGGGCACTGAAGCTTTCTTT. Its protein product is CATSRGPGTEAFF. Full variable domain (remainder filled in from reference TRBV15 and TRBJ1-1): DAMVIQNPRYQVTQFGKPVTLSCSQTLNHNVMYWYQQKSSQAPKLLFHYYDKDFNNEADTPDNFQSRRPNTSFCFLDIRSPGLGDTAMYLCATSRGPGTEAFFGQGTRLTVV.

The genes are TRBV18 and TRBJ1-5; tentative D call: TRBD1 (6 bases). The ends were cut back, 3 bases at V and 3 bases at J, with 12 bases in the middle. Germline-derived CDR1 and CDR2 are KGHSH and LQKENI. CDR3 length equals 15 residues. The CDR3 reads CASSPGGQNNQPQHF. The CDR3, as DNA: TGTGCCAGCTCACCGGGTGGACAGAACAATCAGCCCCAGCATTTT.

The chain joins TRBV14 to TRBJ1-3; no firm D call. Germline loops: CDR1 SGHDN, CDR2 FVKESK. There are 15 residues in the CDR3. With 1 base removed from V and 4 bases from J, the gap between germline ends came to 11 bases. CDR3 sequence: CASSQGWQAGNTIYF. The CDR3 region has the DNA TGTGCCAGCAGCCAAGGCTGGCAGGCAGGAAACACCATATATTTT.

The V gene is TRBV10-3, the J gene TRBJ2-3; TRBD2 matches 8 bases. Germline V gives CDR1 ENHRY, CDR2 SYGVKD. Unmatched junction bases numbered 3, after V lost 0 bases and J lost 1 base. The CDR3 consists of 16 residues. CDR3: CAISESAGVGTDTQYF. CDR3 nucleotides: TGTGCCATCAGTGAGTCAGCGGGGGTTGGCACAGATACGCAGTATTTT.

V gene TRBV6-9 combines with J gene TRBJ2-3; D is perhaps TRBD1 (5 bases). V lost 5 bases to trimming and J lost 4 bases, with 25 bases between them. The germline CDR1 and CDR2 sequences are MNHGY and SVAAGI. This CDR3 region has 18 residues. The CDR3 is CASSQTRDSNPLADTQYF. The CDR3, as DNA: TGTGCCAGCAGTCAAACAAGAGACAGCAACCCGCTGGCAGATACGCAGTATTTT.

This chain connects TRBV13 to TRBJ1-2; a possible D gene is TRBD1 (5 bases). Deletions cut 3 bases from V and 4 bases from J, with 24 bases between. Germline V gene sequence: CDR1 PRHDT, CDR2 FYEKMQ (reference sequence). The CDR3 is 18 residues long. In nucleotides, the CDR3 is TGTGCCAGCAGCTTCCGGGGCCTAGGGGAGGGTATGCGCTATGGCTACACCTTC. Protein: CASSFRGLGEGMRYGYTF.